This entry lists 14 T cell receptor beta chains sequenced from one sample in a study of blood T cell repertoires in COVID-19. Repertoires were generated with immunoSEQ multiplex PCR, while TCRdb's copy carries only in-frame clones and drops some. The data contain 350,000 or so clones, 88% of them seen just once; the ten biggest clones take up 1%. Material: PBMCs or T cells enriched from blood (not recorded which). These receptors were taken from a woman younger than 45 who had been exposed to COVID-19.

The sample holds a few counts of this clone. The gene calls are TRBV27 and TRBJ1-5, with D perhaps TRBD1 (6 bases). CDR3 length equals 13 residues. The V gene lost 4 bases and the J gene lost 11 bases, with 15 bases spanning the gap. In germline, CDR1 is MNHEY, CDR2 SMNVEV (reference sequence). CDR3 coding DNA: TGTGCCAGCAGTTCCAGGGGTTTTTGGGCCCAGCATTTT. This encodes CASSSRGFWAQHF.

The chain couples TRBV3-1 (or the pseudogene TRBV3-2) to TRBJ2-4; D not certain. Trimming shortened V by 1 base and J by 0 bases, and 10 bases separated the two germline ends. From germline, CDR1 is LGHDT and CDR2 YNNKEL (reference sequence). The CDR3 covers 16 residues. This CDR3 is CASSQVSSLAKNIQYF. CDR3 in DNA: TGTGCCAGCAGCCAAGTGTCGTCCCTAGCCAAAAACATTCAGTACTTC.

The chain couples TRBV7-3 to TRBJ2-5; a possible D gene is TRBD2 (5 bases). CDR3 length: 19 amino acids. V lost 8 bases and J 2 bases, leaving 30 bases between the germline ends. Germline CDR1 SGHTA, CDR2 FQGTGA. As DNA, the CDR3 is TGTGCCAGCGAGGGTGATCCGCGGCGGACCCCGAAAAATCAAGAGACCCAGTACTTC. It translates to CASEGDPRRTPKNQETQYF.

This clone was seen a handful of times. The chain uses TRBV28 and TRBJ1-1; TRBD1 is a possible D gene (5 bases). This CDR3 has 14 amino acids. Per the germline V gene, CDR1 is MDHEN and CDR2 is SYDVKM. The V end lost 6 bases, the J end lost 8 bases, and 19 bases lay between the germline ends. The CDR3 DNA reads TGTGCCAGCAGCCGCCCTCACCGGTCAGGGGAAGCTTTCTTT. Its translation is CASSRPHRSGEAFF.

This CDR3 reads CASGLVLDRNSYNEQFF. As DNA, the CDR3 is TGTGCTAGTGGTTTGGTACTGGACAGGAACTCCTACAATGAGCAGTTCTTC. V is TRBV12-5 and J is TRBJ2-1; 7 bases map to TRBD1. V shed 0 bases, J shed 0 bases, and the junction held 5 bases outside the gene matches. CDR1 and CDR2 from the germline V gene are LGHNT and FRNRAP. The CDR3 is 17 amino acids.

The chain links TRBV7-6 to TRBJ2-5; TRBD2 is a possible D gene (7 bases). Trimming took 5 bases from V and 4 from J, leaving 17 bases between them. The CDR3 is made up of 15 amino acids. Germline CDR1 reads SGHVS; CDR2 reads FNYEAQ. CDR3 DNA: TGTGCCAGCAGCCCCCCTGCGGCGGGGGCAGAGACCCAGTACTTC. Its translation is CASSPPAAGAETQYF.

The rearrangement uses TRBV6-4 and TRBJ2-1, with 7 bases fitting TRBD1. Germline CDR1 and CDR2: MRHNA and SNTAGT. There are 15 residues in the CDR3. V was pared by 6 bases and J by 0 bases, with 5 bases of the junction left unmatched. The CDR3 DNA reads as TGTGCCAGCAGCCGGGACAGTGGCTCCTACAATGAGCAGTTCTTC. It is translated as CASSRDSGSYNEQFF.

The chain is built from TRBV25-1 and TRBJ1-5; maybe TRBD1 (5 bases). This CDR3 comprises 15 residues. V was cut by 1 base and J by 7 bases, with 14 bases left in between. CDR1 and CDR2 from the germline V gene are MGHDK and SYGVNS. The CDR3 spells CASSESRGPKQPQHF. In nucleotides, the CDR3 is TGTGCCAGCAGTGAATCTAGGGGCCCCAAGCAGCCCCAGCATTTT.

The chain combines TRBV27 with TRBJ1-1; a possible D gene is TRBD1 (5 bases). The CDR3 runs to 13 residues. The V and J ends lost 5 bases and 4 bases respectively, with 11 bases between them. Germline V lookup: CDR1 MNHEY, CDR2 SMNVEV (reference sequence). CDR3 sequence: CASSAVGGTEAFF. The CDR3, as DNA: TGTGCCAGCAGTGCCGTCGGGGGCACTGAAGCTTTCTTT.

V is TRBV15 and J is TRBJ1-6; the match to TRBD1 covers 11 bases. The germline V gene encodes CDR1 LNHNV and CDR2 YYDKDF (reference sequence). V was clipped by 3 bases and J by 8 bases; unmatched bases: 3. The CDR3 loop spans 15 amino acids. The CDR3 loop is CATSRGTGGDSPLHF. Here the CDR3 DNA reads TGTGCCACCAGCAGGGGGACAGGGGGGGATTCACCCCTCCACTTT.

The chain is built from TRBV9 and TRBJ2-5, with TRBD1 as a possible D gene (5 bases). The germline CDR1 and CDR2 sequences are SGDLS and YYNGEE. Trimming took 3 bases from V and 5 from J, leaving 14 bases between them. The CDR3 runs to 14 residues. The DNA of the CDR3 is TGTGCCAGCAGCGCACAGTTGGGGCAGGAGACCCAGTACTTC. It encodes CASSAQLGQETQYF.

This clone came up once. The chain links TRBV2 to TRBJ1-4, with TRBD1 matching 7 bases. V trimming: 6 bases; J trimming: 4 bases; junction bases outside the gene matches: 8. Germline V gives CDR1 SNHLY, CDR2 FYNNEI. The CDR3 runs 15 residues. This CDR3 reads CASRATGVDNEKLFF. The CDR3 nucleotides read TGTGCCAGCAGGGCCACAGGGGTTGATAATGAAAAACTGTTTTTT. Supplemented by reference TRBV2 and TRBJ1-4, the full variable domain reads EPEVTQTPSHQVTQMGQEVILRCVPISNHLYFYWYRQILGQKVEFLVSFYNNEISEKSEIFDDQFSVERPDGSNFTLKIRSTKLEDSAMYFCASRATGVDNEKLFFGSGTQLSVL.

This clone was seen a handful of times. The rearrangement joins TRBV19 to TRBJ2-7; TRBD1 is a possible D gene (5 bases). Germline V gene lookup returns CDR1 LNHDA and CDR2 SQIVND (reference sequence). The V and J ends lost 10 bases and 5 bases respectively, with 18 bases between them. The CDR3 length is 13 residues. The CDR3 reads CATLGQTTDEQYF. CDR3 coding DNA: TGTGCCACCTTAGGACAAACAACTGACGAGCAGTACTTC.

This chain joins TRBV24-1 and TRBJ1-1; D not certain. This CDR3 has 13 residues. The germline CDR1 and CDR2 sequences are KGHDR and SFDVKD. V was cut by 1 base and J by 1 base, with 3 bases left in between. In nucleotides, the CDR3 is TGTGCCACCAGTGATTTCAAGAACACTGAAGCTTTCTTT. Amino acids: CATSDFKNTEAFF.